The clone carrying this T cell receptor (beta chain) turned up a few times. The data belong to a study of low-dose radiotherapy and immunotherapy resistance in tumors. Study-level background: Patients were given intravenous nivolumab 240 mg every two weeks plus ipilimumab 1 mg/kg every six weeks.

Time point reported: after trial treatment. Documented treatment: LDRT plus nivolumab, ipilimumab, low-dose cyclophosphamide and aspirin (RACIN trial). Covering alpha and beta chains, TRAV- and TRBV-specific primers were used for the first-strand cDNA. For amplifying TCRs, the PCR ran for 20 to 25 cycles with Phusion, which was used together with a constant-region primer and the adapter on the V primers. mRNA isolates were amplified via in vitro transcription. TCRdb re-called the reads with MiXCR, one entry per CDR3 protein. The table lists some 94,000 distinct CDR3 sequences, 20% to 25% of them singletons. The length of the CDR3 is 13 residues.

The chain uses TRBV26 and TRBJ2-7; TRBD1, the D gene given by the table, was not confirmed from the DNA. TRBV26 is classified as a pseudogene. The sample in question was PBMCs, obtained after low-dose radiotherapy plus immunotherapy. This TCR derives from a female donor with ovarian cancer. CDR3 region: CASTPPGAYEQYF. The CDR3 bases are TGTGCCAGCACCCCGCCCGGGGCCTACGAGCAGTACTTC.